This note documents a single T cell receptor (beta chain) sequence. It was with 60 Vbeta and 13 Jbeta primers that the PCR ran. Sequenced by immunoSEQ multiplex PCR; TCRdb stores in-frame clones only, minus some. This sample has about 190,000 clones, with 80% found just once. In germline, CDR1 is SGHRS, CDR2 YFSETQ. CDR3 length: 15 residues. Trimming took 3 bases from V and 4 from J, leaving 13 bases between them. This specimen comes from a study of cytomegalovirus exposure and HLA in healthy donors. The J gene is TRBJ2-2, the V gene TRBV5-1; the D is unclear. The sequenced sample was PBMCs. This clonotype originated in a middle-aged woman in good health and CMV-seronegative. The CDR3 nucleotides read TGCGCCAGCAGCTGGGCCACTTTTAGCACCGGGGAGCTGTTTTTT. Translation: CASSWATFSTGELFF.